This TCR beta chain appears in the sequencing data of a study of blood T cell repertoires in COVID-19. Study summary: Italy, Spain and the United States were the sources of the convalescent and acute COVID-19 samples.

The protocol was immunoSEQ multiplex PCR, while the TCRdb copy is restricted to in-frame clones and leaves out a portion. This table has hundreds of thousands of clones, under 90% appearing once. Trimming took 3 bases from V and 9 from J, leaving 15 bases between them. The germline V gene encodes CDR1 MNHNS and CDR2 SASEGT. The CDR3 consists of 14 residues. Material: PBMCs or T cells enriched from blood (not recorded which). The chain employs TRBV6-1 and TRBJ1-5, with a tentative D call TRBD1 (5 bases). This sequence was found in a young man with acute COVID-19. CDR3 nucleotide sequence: TGTGCCAGCAGTGACCGACGGGGGATGGGGCCCCAGCATTTT. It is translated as CASSDRRGMGPQHF.